The TCR beta chain under discussion was sequenced for a study of cytomegalovirus exposure and HLA in healthy donors. The CDR3 runs to 15 residues. The V and J ends lost 6 bases and 3 bases respectively, with 16 bases between them. From germline, CDR1 is LNHDA and CDR2 SQIVND (reference sequence). Primers: 60 Vbeta forward and 13 Jbeta reverse. The table came from immunoSEQ multiplex PCR; TCRdb's copy has only in-frame clones and leaves some out. The repertoire consists of around 160,000 clones, with about 77% occurring once and the leading ten covering around a tenth. The sequenced material came from PBMCs. The J gene is TRBJ2-3, the V gene TRBV19; possibly TRBD2 for D (6 bases). The TCR originated in a man aged 18 to 35 in good health and CMV-seropositive. In DNA form, the CDR3 reads TGTGCCAGTAGCCCACCGGGCCGGGGGACAGATACGCAGTATTTT. Amino acids: CASSPPGRGTDTQYF.